The 25 T cell receptor beta chains listed next were all sequenced from one sample in a study of early T cells in non-severe SARS-CoV-2 infection. MiXCR, applied by TCRdb to the 5' RACE reads, yields one record per CDR3 protein. Of tens of thousands of distinct CDR3 sequences in the sample, 5.9% are singletons; the top ten hold 4.8%. Sequencing was carried out using whole blood. The receptors originated from an adult who was a healthcare worker with PCR-confirmed SARS-CoV-2 infection or an uninfected control (not recorded which).

In its sample, this clonotype was seen a few times. The chain joins TRBV29-1 to TRBJ2-5; D not resolved. Germline loops: CDR1 SQVTM, CDR2 ANQGSEA. The CDR3 is 10 residues long. The V gene lost 7 bases and the J gene lost 5 bases, with 8 bases spanning the gap. CDR3 protein: CSGARETQYF. For the CDR3, the DNA is TGCAGCGGAGCCCGGGAGACCCAGTACTTC.

In its sample, this clonotype was seen a few times. The chain employs TRBV29-1 and TRBJ1-2; D remains ambiguous. Between the trimmed V and J ends, which lost 5 bases and 0 bases, there was a span of 16 bases. This CDR3 contains 15 residues. Germline-derived CDR1 and CDR2 are SQVTM and ANQGSEA. The DNA for the CDR3 is TGCAGCGTTTCCCGACAACGGGAAGCTAACTATGGCTACACCTTC. It translates to CSVSRQREANYGYTF. The whole variable domain, remainder taken from reference TRBV29-1 and TRBJ1-2, is SAVISQKPSRDICQRGTSLTIQCQVDSQVTMMFWYRQQPGQSLTLIATANQGSEATYESGFVIDKFPISRPNLTFSTLTVSNMSPEDSSIYLCSVSRQREANYGYTFGSGTRLTVV.

This clonotype showed up many times. The chain is built from TRBV5-6 and TRBJ1-1; D remains ambiguous. V gave up 2 bases and J gave up 1 base, with 3 bases separating them. CDR3 size: 12 residues. Looked up from germline, CDR1 is SGHDT and CDR2 is YYEEEE. CDR3 in amino acids: CASSFSNTEAFF. In nucleotides, the CDR3 is TGTGCCAGCAGCTTTTCGAACACTGAAGCTTTCTTT. Together with reference TRBV5-6 and TRBJ1-1, the CDR3 gives the full variable domain: DAGVTQSPTHLIKTRGQQVTLRCSPKSGHDTVSWYQQALGQGPQFIFQYYEEEERQRGNFPDRFSGHQFPNYSSELNVNALLLGDSALYLCASSFSNTEAFFGQGTRLTVV.

This clonotype has at least ten counts. The chain couples TRBV7-3 to TRBJ2-3, with D tentatively TRBD1 (5 bases). The germline V gene encodes CDR1 SGHTA and CDR2 FQGTGA. Deletions cut 5 bases from V and 2 bases from J, with 17 bases between. The CDR3 spans 16 residues. The CDR3 reads CASSHPGHELTDTQYF. The DNA of the CDR3 is TGTGCCAGCAGCCATCCTGGACACGAGCTCACAGATACGCAGTATTTT.

V and J are TRBV3-1 and TRBJ2-2; D is uncertain. Trimming stripped 0 bases from V and 0 bases from J, with 11 bases between. This CDR3 region has 17 residues. The germline CDR1 and CDR2 sequences are LGHDT and YNNKEL (reference sequence). In nucleotides, the CDR3 is TGTGCCAGCAGCCAAGACGTCGGGCGATCGAACACCGGGGAGCTGTTTTTT. This sequence encodes CASSQDVGRSNTGELFF.

Ten or more counts support this clonotype. This sequence joins TRBV27 and TRBJ2-1; D gene ambiguous. V was trimmed by 2 bases and J by 3 bases, leaving 8 bases between them. This CDR3 spans 14 amino acids. The germline CDR1 and CDR2 sequences are MNHEY and SMNVEV (reference sequence). The CDR3 reads CASSLRPDYNEQFF. CDR3 DNA: TGTGCCAGCAGTTTAAGACCAGACTACAATGAGCAGTTCTTC.

V gene TRBV28 combines with J gene TRBJ2-5, with D perhaps matching TRBD1 or TRBD2 (5 bases each). The germline V gene has CDR1 MDHEN and CDR2 SYDVKM. Trimming took 5 bases from V and 10 from J, leaving 14 bases between them. The CDR3 is 12 residues long. CDR3 sequence reads: CASSPGTPYQYF. CDR3 DNA: TGTGCCAGCAGTCCCGGGACGCCGTACCAGTACTTC.

V and J are TRBV6-5 and TRBJ1-1; perhaps TRBD1 as D (5 bases). The CDR3 has 14 amino acids. CDR1 and CDR2 (germline): MNHEY, SVGAGI. Trimming left V 1 base short and J 8 bases short, with 14 bases between. The CDR3, as DNA: TGTGCCAGCAGTTACTTCGGGGGTGTGGGAGAAGCTTTCTTT. Translation gives CASSYFGGVGEAFF.

This clonotype was counted ten times or more. The chain employs TRBV20-1 and TRBJ1-5; the match to TRBD1 covers 8 bases. Losses at the gene ends were 3 bases for V and 2 bases for J; bases not matched to a gene: 3. The germline V gene has CDR1 DFQATT and CDR2 SNEGSKA (reference sequence). The CDR3 consists of 14 residues. The CDR3 is CSARVDRGNQPQHF. CDR3 in DNA: TGCAGTGCTAGGGTGGACAGGGGCAATCAGCCCCAGCATTTT.

This clonotype was counted many times. The chain couples TRBV28 to TRBJ1-4; D gene uncertain. The V gene lost 5 bases and the J gene lost 5 bases, with 12 bases spanning the gap. From germline, CDR1 is MDHEN and CDR2 SYDVKM. This CDR3 region has 14 residues. The CDR3 DNA reads TGTGCCAGCAGTCAAAGCCCATTAAATGAAAAACTGTTTTTT. Residues: CASSQSPLNEKLFF.

The chain has TRBV29-1 and TRBJ2-1; possible D gene TRBD2, 6 bases. This CDR3 comprises 15 residues. V was cut by 2 bases and J by 7 bases, with 18 bases left in between. Germline CDR1 reads SQVTM; CDR2 reads ANQGSEA. This chain's CDR3 is CSVERAAASANEQFF. DNA for the CDR3: TGCAGCGTTGAACGGGCCGCGGCTAGCGCTAATGAGCAGTTCTTC.

At least ten counts were recorded for this clonotype. The rearrangement links TRBV6-5 to TRBJ2-1, with 9 bases fitting TRBD2. Germline loops: CDR1 MNHEY, CDR2 SVGAGI. The length of the CDR3 is 14 residues. J gave up 7 bases and V 5 bases, and 6 bases lay outside the gene matches. CDR3 sequence reads: CASSSGRTHNEQFF. CDR3 DNA sequence: TGTGCCAGCAGTAGCGGGAGGACCCATAATGAGCAGTTCTTC.

This clonotype has only a few counts. V usage is TRBV9 and J usage is TRBJ2-5; D unclear. Germline V CDR1 and CDR2: SGDLS, YYNGEE. The V gene lost 5 bases and the J gene lost 4 bases, with 15 bases spanning the gap. The CDR3 length is 14 residues. The CDR3 coding sequence is TGTGCCAGCAGTCGAGCCCCGAAGGGAGAGACCCAGTACTTC. Residues: CASSRAPKGETQYF.

The chain couples TRBV7-6 to TRBJ2-5; maybe TRBD2 (6 bases). The CDR3 consists of 15 residues. Trimming stripped 1 base from V and 2 bases from J, with 11 bases between. The germline CDR1 and CDR2 sequences are SGHVS and FNYEAQ. CDR3 nucleotides: TGTGCCAGCAGCTTAGTCCCTAGCGAACAAGAGACCCAGTACTTC. Its translation is CASSLVPSEQETQYF.

This clonotype was detected a few times. J is TRBJ2-7 and V is TRBV7-2, with D hard to call. V was trimmed by 2 bases and J by 4 bases, leaving 12 bases between them. The V gene's germline CDR1 is SGHTA and CDR2 FQGNSA. CDR3 length: 14 amino acids. This CDR3 reads CASSLLPNKYEQYF. As DNA, the CDR3 is TGTGCCAGCAGCTTATTGCCTAACAAGTACGAGCAGTACTTC.

This clonotype was detected many times. V and J are TRBV25-1 and TRBJ2-2, with D uncertain. The CDR3 sequence is 13 residues long. The germline V gene encodes CDR1 MGHDK and CDR2 SYGVNS. Trimming removed 7 bases at V and 2 bases at J, with 8 bases between. The CDR3 region is CASNPGNTGELFF. As DNA, the CDR3 is TGTGCCAGCAATCCCGGCAACACCGGGGAGCTGTTTTTT.

The table lists this clonotype with many counts. The chain has TRBV7-9 and TRBJ2-7; 11 bases align to TRBD1. The CDR3 covers 11 residues. V lost 3 bases and J lost 12; bases outside the gene matches: 1. Germline lookup yields CDR1 SEHNR and CDR2 FQNEAQ (reference sequence). The CDR3: CASSLGQGVYF. In nucleotides, the CDR3 is TGTGCCAGCAGCTTGGGACAGGGGGTGTACTTC. The entire variable domain, with the rest obtained from reference TRBV7-9 and TRBJ2-7, is as follows: DTGVSQNPRHKITKRGQNVTFRCDPISEHNRLYWYRQTLGQGPEFLTYFQNEAQLEKSRLLSDRFSAERPKGSFSTLEIQRTEQGDSAMYLCASSLGQGVYFGPGTRLTVT.

This clonotype was counted many times. The chain employs TRBV27 and TRBJ2-1; D is unresolved. Germline values: CDR1 MNHEY, CDR2 SMNVEV (reference sequence). The V end lost 3 bases, the J end lost 0 bases, and 12 bases lay between the germline ends. The CDR3 extends over 16 amino acids. DNA of the CDR3: TGTGCCAGCAGTTTTAAGGACCTAAGCTCCTACAATGAGCAGTTCTTC. It is translated as CASSFKDLSSYNEQFF.

There are many counts of this clonotype. The rearrangement links TRBV20-1 to TRBJ1-2; D may be TRBD1 (5 bases). This CDR3 has 15 residues. Between the trimmed V and J ends, which lost 0 bases and 5 bases, there was a span of 16 bases. From germline, CDR1 is DFQATT and CDR2 SNEGSKA (reference sequence). The CDR3 DNA sequence: TGCAGTGCTAGAGATCTTAGGGGCCTGGGTTATGGCTACACCTTC. This sequence encodes CSARDLRGLGYGYTF.

This clonotype was found many times. The gene calls are TRBV18 and TRBJ1-1; a possible D gene is TRBD1 (5 bases). The CDR3 contains 14 residues. Germline CDR1 reads KGHSH; CDR2 reads LQKENI. The ends were cut back, 2 bases at V and 3 bases at J, with 10 bases in the middle. In DNA form, the CDR3 reads TGTGCCAGCTCACCAGGGCGGGGGGACACTGAAGCTTTCTTT. This codes for CASSPGRGDTEAFF.

This clonotype was seen many times. V gene TRBV5-1 combines with J gene TRBJ2-3; TRBD2 matches 8 bases. V lost 2 bases to trimming and J lost 4 bases; unmatched junction nucleotides: 6. The CDR3 runs 15 residues. Germline CDR1 SGHRS, CDR2 YFSETQ. CDR3 nucleotides: TGCGCCAGCAGCTTACGAGCGGGAGTGGCAGATACGCAGTATTTT. Amino acid sequence: CASSLRAGVADTQYF.

To note about this clonotype: With a much larger clone just one base away, this may be a read error. This chain connects TRBV3-1 to TRBJ2-7; D is unclear. This CDR3 has 14 amino acids. Germline V gene data show CDR1 as LGHDT and CDR2 as YNNKEL (reference sequence). The DNA for the CDR3 is TGTGCCAGCGGCCAATTGGTGGCCACCTACGAGCAGTACTTC. It translates to CASGQLVATYEQYF.

This clonotype was picked up many times. The chain is built from TRBV5-1 and TRBJ2-2; either TRBD1 or TRBD2 may supply D (7 bases each). There are 16 residues in the CDR3. The germline V gene has CDR1 SGHRS and CDR2 YFSETQ. V was shortened by 2 bases and J by 6 bases, with 17 bases between the two germline ends. The CDR3: CASSFRTGGGAGELFF. In DNA form, the CDR3 reads TGCGCCAGCAGCTTCCGGACAGGCGGGGGTGCCGGGGAGCTGTTTTTT.

This clonotype was observed many times. This chain joins TRBV28 and TRBJ2-4; D is undetermined. Trimming pared 1 base from V and 7 bases from J, leaving 17 bases between. The germline V gene encodes CDR1 MDHEN and CDR2 SYDVKM. This CDR3 region has 16 residues. The CDR3 sequence: CASSLYSLDQGNIQYF. CDR3 nucleotide sequence: TGTGCCAGCAGTTTATATTCCTTGGACCAAGGGAACATTCAGTACTTC. Together with reference TRBV28 and TRBJ2-4, the CDR3 gives the full variable domain: DVKVTQSSRYLVKRTGEKVFLECVQDMDHENMFWYRQDPGLGLRLIYFSYDVKMKEKGDIPEGYSVSREKKERFSLILESASTNQTSMYLCASSLYSLDQGNIQYFGAGTRLSVL.

This clonotype came up many times. V and J are TRBV6-5 and TRBJ2-1; no clear D gene. V lost 7 bases and J 5 bases, leaving 12 bases between the germline ends. Germline V CDR1 and CDR2: MNHEY, SVGAGI. This CDR3 contains 13 residues. The CDR3 sequence: CASTVPLHNEQFF. Here the CDR3 DNA reads TGTGCCAGCACGGTCCCCTTACACAATGAGCAGTTCTTC.